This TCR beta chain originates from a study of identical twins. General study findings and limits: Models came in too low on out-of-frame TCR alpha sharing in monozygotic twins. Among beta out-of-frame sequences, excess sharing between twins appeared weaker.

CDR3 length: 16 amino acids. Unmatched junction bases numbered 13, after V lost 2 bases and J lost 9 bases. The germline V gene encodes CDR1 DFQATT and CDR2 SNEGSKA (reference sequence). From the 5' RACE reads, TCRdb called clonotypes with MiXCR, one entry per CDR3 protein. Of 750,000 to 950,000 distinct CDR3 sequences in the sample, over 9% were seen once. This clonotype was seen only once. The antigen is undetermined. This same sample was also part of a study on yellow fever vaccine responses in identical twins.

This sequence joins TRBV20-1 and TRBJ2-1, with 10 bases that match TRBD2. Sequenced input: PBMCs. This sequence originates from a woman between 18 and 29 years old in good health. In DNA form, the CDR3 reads TGCAGTGCTAGACGCCCGGGGCTAGCGGGAGCGTCTGAGCAGTTCTTC. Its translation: CSARRPGLAGASEQFF.